Included here is one T cell receptor beta chain sequence, with context. What this receptor recognizes is not known. It has no much larger one-base neighbor in the sample; base qualities were not kept. In the prospective study, participants were roughly 18 to 100 years old, resided in approximately 25 geographic areas of the United States, and were enrolled through a virtual design. In the prospective study, participants were assigned to cohorts based on the clinical history participants reported in a screening survey and a study questionnaire. Each participant in the prospective study had whole blood, serum and a nasopharyngeal or oropharyngeal swab collected by mobile phlebotomists. Additional blood draws and questionnaires over an approximately 2-month period could optionally be provided by prospective study participants. Before DNA extraction, prospective study blood samples were shipped either frozen or at room temperature.

The entry originates in a study of blood T cell repertoires in COVID-19 (TCRdb year 2020). About the full investigation: Samples from collaborators originated in the United States, Italy and Spain and spanned both the acute and convalescent phases of COVID-19. Samples came from the ongoing ImmuneRACE study (first 160 participants) plus 1,254 subjects from 6 global collaborators. The repertoires were released in a freely available public database intended as a resource for research on the immune response to SARS-CoV-2. Subjects who had been exposed to COVID-19, were actively infected with it, or had recovered from it provided the deeply sampled blood TCRbeta repertoires that made up the dataset. A de-identified subject ID, COVID-19 status, age in years and sex were almost always included in the sample metadata. Where available, HLA class I and class II types were taken from metadata supplied by the sample provider and were not determined by assay-based typing. The prospective study material was composed of cDNA or gDNA derived from T cells, B-cell-depleted T cells, or PBMCs. What the authors observed across the whole study: The quantity of clinical and demographic metadata differed by source and by participant and was supplied without curation.

Sequences SNHLY (CDR1) and FYNNEI (CDR2) are obtained from the germline V gene. Trimming accounts for 9 bases at V and 3 bases at J, while the number of junction bases matched to no gene is 5. From the cysteine up to the phenylalanine, the CDR3 has a length of 13 residues. CDR3 DNA only is kept here, 39 bases in frame from base 1. The immunoSEQ Assay, a bias-controlled multiplex PCR, was used to amplify TCRbeta CDR3 regions from genomic DNA. In the original analysis: Within the assay, amplification of reference gene primers was used to estimate how many nucleated cells each sample contained. To quantify the absolute abundance of each unique TCRbeta CDR3 rearrangement, sequence reads were collapsed and filtered. For each sample, productive Simpson clonality was calculated as the square root of Simpson's diversity index across productive rearrangements. TCRdb took over this immuneACCESS table, retaining in-frame rearrangements with V and J assigned. Such tables are incomplete; in checked studies, under half of the missing clones stem from an unresolved V gene, and the remainder is unexplained. The V and J calls and clone size come from that table; D and trimming were worked out from the DNA. In all, the sample holds under 300,000 clones, and about 91% of those were seen once. The ten top clones hold 2% to 3% of the sample.

The origin of this receptor is a middle-aged woman with acute COVID-19. The chain was built from TRBV2 and TRBJ2-7, with TRBD1 identical over 10 junction bases. Source material: PBMCs or T cells enriched from blood (not recorded which). The nucleotide sequence reads as follows: TGTGCCAGGACCCGGGACAGGGGCTACGAGCAGTACTTC. The encoded protein is CARTRDRGYEQYF.